Listed below are T cell receptor beta chains from one sample, sequenced in a study of CD8+CD57+ T cells in acquired aplastic anemia. TCRdb called the reads again in MiXCR, with one record for every CDR3 protein. The sample comprises approximately 120,000 distinct CDR3 sequences, approximately 41% of which are singletons, and over 2% rests with the top ten. Sequenced sample: sorted CD4+, CD8+, or CD8+CD57+ T cells (not recorded which) from PBMCs. Every receptor here comes from a human donor with aplastic anemia. Each CDR3 is given with its conserved first and last residue. The D gene is left open where the match is weak.

v_gene	j_gene	d_gene	CDR3aa
TRBV7-8	TRBJ1-6	.	CASSLRPRGNSPLHF
TRBV6-2/TRBV6-3	TRBJ2-7	.	CASSFLGAEQYF
TRBV7-8	TRBJ1-2	TRBD1	CASSPGDRANYGYTF
TRBV6-5	TRBJ1-2	.	CASSYLFGDYGYTF
TRBV9	TRBJ1-2	TRBD1	CASSGGQGTYGYTF
TRBV4-3	TRBJ2-7	.	CASSRTRAAGQGKSVQYF
TRBV9	TRBJ2-7	.	CASSHPPRTALGQYF
TRBV20-1	TRBJ2-5	TRBD2	CSASLAAQETQYF
TRBV30	TRBJ2-3	TRBD1	CAWSVRTGGRTDTQYF
TRBV2	TRBJ2-7	.	CASTSDYHYEQYF
TRBV2	TRBJ2-3	TRBD2	CASSAGTSGIDTQYF
TRBV4-3	TRBJ1-2	TRBD1	CASSQGTAGATGYTF
TRBV10-3	TRBJ1-4	TRBD1	CAISESSIGQGQFF
TRBV7-3	TRBJ1-2	.	CASSLTPDSNYGYTF
TRBV10-3	TRBJ1-6	.	CAISARGEGPLHF
TRBV24-1	TRBJ2-7	TRBD1	CATSAPGTGGVEQYF
TRBV29-1	TRBJ1-2	.	CSVENGYTF
TRBV20-1	TRBJ1-5	TRBD1	CSARDLYGTGPLQPQHF
TRBV7-9	TRBJ2-3	.	CASSSQQKTQNF
TRBV30	TRBJ1-5	.	CAWKPGPWGSNQPQHF
TRBV7-2	TRBJ1-6	.	CASSFGLHSPLHF
TRBV27	TRBJ2-2	TRBD1	CASAPGQNPNTGELFF
TRBV12-3/TRBV12-4	TRBJ1-2	TRBD1	CASSLIQGLRYNYGYTF
TRBV7-9	TRBJ2-5	.	CASRPDQETQYF
TRBV24-1	TRBJ2-5	.	CATSDTGRKEIQYF